A single TCR beta chain is shown here with its context. The antigen is unknown. The data are from a study of T cell responses to AZD1222 COVID-19 vaccine. Some clones are missing from TCRdb's copy, which holds only in-frame ones; the method was immunoSEQ multiplex PCR. The sample has about 140,000 clones. Findings and caveats of the study: Just a handful of people given AZD1222 tested seropositive at baseline.

Looked up from germline, CDR1 is ENHRY and CDR2 is SYGVKD. Germline trimming cut 3 bases from V and 2 bases from J; bases unmatched to any gene: 6. The CDR3 is 16 residues long. The source material was peripheral blood. V is TRBV10-3 and J is TRBJ1-4; 7 bases fit TRBD1. The origin of this receptor is an adult in good health. The CDR3 nucleotides read TGTGCCATCAGTGACCCTAGACAGGGTACTAATGAAAAACTGTTTTTT. Translation gives CAISDPRQGTNEKLFF.